A selection of T cell receptor beta chains follows, all from one sample in a study of CD8 T cells in Susac syndrome. One entry per CDR3 protein results from TCRdb running MiXCR on the immunoSEQ multiplex PCR reads. Of about 140,000 distinct CDR3 sequences listed, 95% are singletons. Material for sequencing was CD4+ T cells from PBMCs. Receptors originate from a human donor with Susac syndrome. CDR3s include the opening cysteine and the closing phenylalanine or tryptophan. Fields, in order: clone size, D gene, J gene, V gene, CDR3 protein, CDR3 DNA. A D gene is named only where the DNA matches it firmly. Expanded clones are given a class, and other clones once, few, many or no size at all.

clone_size: -; d_call: -; j_call: TRBJ2-7; v_call: TRBV7-9; cdr3_aa: CASSLVGRVIHEQYF; cdr3_nt: TGTGCCAGCAGCTTAGTCGGCAGGGTAATCCACGAGCAGTACTTC
clone_size: -; d_call: -; j_call: TRBJ2-5; v_call: TRBV20-1; cdr3_aa: CSARGLGETQYF; cdr3_nt: TGCAGTGCTAGAGGGTTGGGGGAGACCCAGTACTTC
clone_size: -; d_call: -; j_call: TRBJ2-3; v_call: TRBV4-3; cdr3_aa: CASSQDPGQTEGDTQYF; cdr3_nt: TGCGCCAGCAGCCAAGATCCGGGACAAACTGAGGGAGATACGCAGTATTTT
clone_size: once; d_call: TRBD2; j_call: TRBJ2-7; v_call: TRBV18; cdr3_aa: CASSTGTSVDEQYF; cdr3_nt: TGTGCCAGCTCAACCGGGACTAGCGTCGACGAGCAGTACTTC
clone_size: once; d_call: TRBD2; j_call: TRBJ2-3; v_call: TRBV5-8; cdr3_aa: CASSSGLVLDTQYF; cdr3_nt: TGTGCCAGCAGCTCCGGACTAGTCCTGGATACGCAGTATTTT
clone_size: -; d_call: -; j_call: TRBJ1-1; v_call: TRBV30; cdr3_aa: CAWNEGPRTEAFF; cdr3_nt: TGTGCCTGGAACGAAGGGCCACGGACTGAAGCTTTCTTT
clone_size: -; d_call: -; j_call: TRBJ1-5; v_call: TRBV10-3; cdr3_aa: CAISESGGNQPQHF; cdr3_nt: TGTGCCATCAGTGAGTCTGGCGGCAATCAGCCCCAGCATTTT
clone_size: -; d_call: TRBD2; j_call: TRBJ2-5; v_call: TRBV18; cdr3_aa: CASSREGGETQYF; cdr3_nt: TGTGCCAGCTCACGGGAGGGAGGAGAGACCCAGTACTTC
clone_size: -; d_call: -; j_call: TRBJ1-1; v_call: TRBV7-9; cdr3_aa: CASSLGTGTKAFF; cdr3_nt: TGTGCCAGCAGCTTAGGTACCGGGACGAAAGCTTTCTTT
clone_size: -; d_call: -; j_call: TRBJ1-5; v_call: TRBV20-1; cdr3_aa: CSARVSARQPQHF; cdr3_nt: TGCAGTGCTAGAGTAAGTGCCAGGCAGCCCCAGCATTTT
clone_size: once; d_call: -; j_call: TRBJ2-5; v_call: TRBV29-1; cdr3_aa: CSVETRGGQETQYF; cdr3_nt: TGCAGCGTTGAGACTAGAGGGGGCCAAGAGACCCAGTACTTC
clone_size: -; d_call: -; j_call: TRBJ1-1; v_call: TRBV29-1; cdr3_aa: CSVGRSGTEAFF; cdr3_nt: TGCAGCGTGGGGAGGTCCGGGACTGAAGCTTTCTTT
clone_size: -; d_call: -; j_call: TRBJ1-1; v_call: TRBV29-1; cdr3_aa: CSVETGKRTEAFF; cdr3_nt: TGCAGCGTTGAGACAGGTAAAAGGACTGAAGCTTTCTTT
clone_size: -; d_call: TRBD1; j_call: TRBJ2-4; v_call: TRBV9; cdr3_aa: CASSLTGESIQYF; cdr3_nt: TGTGCCAGCAGTTTAACAGGGGAGAGCATTCAGTACTTC
clone_size: -; d_call: -; j_call: TRBJ1-6; v_call: TRBV20-1; cdr3_aa: CSAHRQGRIPNSPLHF; cdr3_nt: TGCAGTGCTCATCGGCAGGGTCGGATTCCTAATTCACCCCTCCACTTT
clone_size: -; d_call: -; j_call: TRBJ2-1; v_call: TRBV2; cdr3_aa: CASSENSGGSYNEQFF; cdr3_nt: TGTGCCAGCAGTGAAAATAGCGGAGGCTCCTACAATGAGCAGTTCTTC
clone_size: once; d_call: -; j_call: TRBJ2-7; v_call: TRBV5-1; cdr3_aa: CASSLVLGAYEQYF; cdr3_nt: TGCGCCAGCAGCTTAGTACTAGGGGCCTACGAGCAGTACTTC
clone_size: -; d_call: -; j_call: TRBJ2-2; v_call: TRBV5-1; cdr3_aa: CASSPQGSGELFF; cdr3_nt: TGCGCCAGCAGCCCACAGGGTTCCGGGGAGCTGTTTTTT
clone_size: -; d_call: -; j_call: TRBJ1-4; v_call: TRBV18; cdr3_aa: CASSQGRTNEKLFF; cdr3_nt: TGTGCCAGCTCACAGGGACGGACTAATGAAAAACTGTTTTTT
clone_size: -; d_call: -; j_call: TRBJ2-7; v_call: TRBV25-1; cdr3_aa: CASSPRRGEQYF; cdr3_nt: TGTGCCAGCAGCCCCCGGAGGGGCGAGCAGTACTTC
clone_size: -; d_call: -; j_call: TRBJ1-1; v_call: TRBV6-6; cdr3_aa: CASSRMNLEAFF; cdr3_nt: TGTGCCAGCAGTCGTATGAATTTAGAAGCTTTCTTT
clone_size: -; d_call: TRBD1; j_call: TRBJ1-2; v_call: TRBV30; cdr3_aa: CASGQGAIGYTF; cdr3_nt: TGTGCCTCGGGACAGGGGGCGATTGGCTACACCTTC
clone_size: -; d_call: TRBD2; j_call: TRBJ2-1; v_call: TRBV30; cdr3_aa: CASQRGPYNEQFF; cdr3_nt: TGTGCCTCCCAGCGGGGGCCCTACAATGAGCAGTTCTTC
clone_size: -; d_call: -; j_call: TRBJ1-5; v_call: TRBV30; cdr3_aa: CAWRDGSNQPQHF; cdr3_nt: TGTGCCTGGCGGGACGGCTCAAATCAGCCCCAGCATTTT
clone_size: -; d_call: -; j_call: TRBJ1-2; v_call: TRBV3-1; cdr3_aa: CASSQGMGYGYTF; cdr3_nt: TGTGCCAGCAGCCAGGGGATGGGCTATGGCTACACCTTC
clone_size: -; d_call: -; j_call: TRBJ2-3; v_call: TRBV28; cdr3_aa: CASSLWSAHTDTQYF; cdr3_nt: TGTGCCAGCAGTTTATGGTCAGCTCACACAGATACGCAGTATTTT
clone_size: -; d_call: -; j_call: TRBJ2-3; v_call: TRBV11-2; cdr3_aa: CASSSRTDTQYF; cdr3_nt: TGTGCCAGCAGTTCTCGTACAGATACGCAGTATTTT
clone_size: -; d_call: -; j_call: TRBJ2-2; v_call: TRBV20-1; cdr3_aa: CSARLTWANTGELFF; cdr3_nt: TGCAGTGCTAGACTCACCTGGGCTAACACCGGGGAGCTGTTTTTT
clone_size: -; d_call: -; j_call: TRBJ1-3; v_call: TRBV20-1; cdr3_aa: CSAEISPGNTIYF; cdr3_nt: TGCAGTGCGGAAATATCCCCTGGAAACACCATATATTTT
clone_size: -; d_call: -; j_call: TRBJ1-5; v_call: TRBV6-5; cdr3_aa: CASSVNSNQPQHF; cdr3_nt: TGTGCCAGCAGCGTGAACAGCAATCAGCCCCAGCATTTT
clone_size: once; d_call: -; j_call: TRBJ1-3; v_call: TRBV7-6; cdr3_aa: CASSITDWSSGNTIYF; cdr3_nt: TGTGCCAGCAGCATAACGGACTGGAGCTCTGGAAACACCATATATTTT
clone_size: -; d_call: -; j_call: TRBJ1-1; v_call: TRBV12-3/TRBV12-4; cdr3_aa: CASHRADTEAFF; cdr3_nt: TGTGCCAGCCACAGGGCGGACACTGAAGCTTTCTTT
clone_size: -; d_call: -; j_call: TRBJ2-7; v_call: TRBV15; cdr3_aa: CATSRVPNYEQYF; cdr3_nt: TGTGCCACCAGCAGAGTACCCAACTACGAGCAGTACTTC
clone_size: -; d_call: -; j_call: TRBJ1-2; v_call: TRBV29-1; cdr3_aa: CSVESGAQFYGYTF; cdr3_nt: TGCAGCGTTGAATCAGGGGCACAGTTCTATGGCTACACCTTC
clone_size: -; d_call: -; j_call: TRBJ2-1; v_call: TRBV11-2; cdr3_aa: CASSAPRRGRGEQFF; cdr3_nt: TGTGCCAGCAGCGCTCCCCGGAGGGGCCGCGGTGAGCAGTTCTTC
clone_size: -; d_call: -; j_call: TRBJ1-2; v_call: TRBV19; cdr3_aa: CASSYQGVYGYTF; cdr3_nt: TGTGCCAGTAGCTACCAAGGCGTATATGGCTACACCTTC
clone_size: -; d_call: TRBD1; j_call: TRBJ1-4; v_call: TRBV2; cdr3_aa: CASSGTGRNEKLFF; cdr3_nt: TGTGCCAGCAGTGGGACAGGCCGGAATGAAAAACTGTTTTTT
clone_size: -; d_call: TRBD1; j_call: TRBJ1-5; v_call: TRBV28; cdr3_aa: CASSFQGVRNQPQHF; cdr3_nt: TGTGCCAGCAGTTTCCAGGGGGTACGCAATCAGCCCCAGCATTTT
clone_size: once; d_call: -; j_call: TRBJ1-6; v_call: TRBV4-2; cdr3_aa: CASSQLTGAENNSPLHF; cdr3_nt: TGTGCCAGCAGCCAACTAACCGGAGCGGAGAATAATTCACCCCTCCACTTT
clone_size: -; d_call: -; j_call: TRBJ2-7; v_call: TRBV6-6; cdr3_aa: CASSYKKNEQYF; cdr3_nt: TGTGCCAGCAGTTACAAGAAGAACGAGCAGTACTTC
clone_size: -; d_call: -; j_call: TRBJ2-6; v_call: TRBV15; cdr3_aa: CATSKGGAGANVLTF; cdr3_nt: TGTGCCACCAGTAAAGGTGGGGCTGGGGCCAACGTCCTGACTTTC
clone_size: -; d_call: -; j_call: TRBJ2-7; v_call: TRBV5-6; cdr3_aa: CASGLQGRSYEQYF; cdr3_nt: TGTGCCAGCGGTCTTCAGGGGAGATCCTACGAGCAGTACTTC
clone_size: -; d_call: TRBD2; j_call: TRBJ2-3; v_call: TRBV29-1; cdr3_aa: CSVEGWPLAGGSPDTQYF; cdr3_nt: TGCAGCGTTGAGGGGTGGCCACTAGCGGGAGGGTCCCCAGATACGCAGTATTTT
clone_size: -; d_call: -; j_call: TRBJ2-5; v_call: TRBV9; cdr3_aa: CASSGGTVQETQYF; cdr3_nt: TGTGCCAGCAGCGGGGGGACGGTCCAAGAGACCCAGTACTTC
clone_size: -; d_call: -; j_call: TRBJ2-4; v_call: TRBV25-1; cdr3_aa: CASSEVGQDREENIQYF; cdr3_nt: TGTGCCAGCAGTGAAGTGGGACAGGACCGGGAGGAAAACATTCAGTACTTC
clone_size: -; d_call: TRBD2; j_call: TRBJ2-7; v_call: TRBV3-1; cdr3_aa: CASSQDPASGGLEQYF; cdr3_nt: TGTGCCAGCAGCCAAGACCCGGCTAGCGGGGGGTTGGAGCAGTACTTC
clone_size: -; d_call: -; j_call: TRBJ1-5; v_call: TRBV7-9; cdr3_aa: CASSLAAGPFNQPQHF; cdr3_nt: TGTGCCAGCAGCTTAGCGGCCGGGCCCTTTAATCAGCCCCAGCATTTT
clone_size: -; d_call: -; j_call: TRBJ1-6; v_call: TRBV14; cdr3_aa: CASSQNHSPLHF; cdr3_nt: TGTGCCAGCAGCCAAAACCATTCACCCCTCCACTTT
clone_size: -; d_call: -; j_call: TRBJ2-2; v_call: TRBV20-1; cdr3_aa: CSLLGGELFF; cdr3_nt: TGCAGTCTTCTCGGGGGGGAGCTGTTTTTT
clone_size: -; d_call: -; j_call: TRBJ2-5; v_call: TRBV6-1; cdr3_aa: CASRVAGVGYQETQYF; cdr3_nt: TGTGCCAGCAGAGTAGCAGGGGTGGGATATCAAGAGACCCAGTACTTC
clone_size: -; d_call: TRBD1; j_call: TRBJ2-5; v_call: TRBV4-1; cdr3_aa: CASSRMGTGQETQYF; cdr3_nt: TGCGCCAGCAGCCGAATGGGGACAGGACAAGAGACCCAGTACTTC
clone_size: -; d_call: -; j_call: TRBJ1-1; v_call: TRBV30; cdr3_aa: CAWSVGRSTEAFF; cdr3_nt: TGTGCCTGGAGTGTTGGACGGAGCACTGAAGCTTTCTTT
clone_size: -; d_call: TRBD1; j_call: TRBJ2-1; v_call: TRBV3-1; cdr3_aa: CASSLRGFDDNEQFF; cdr3_nt: TGTGCCAGCAGCCTCAGGGGGTTCGATGACAATGAGCAGTTCTTC
clone_size: -; d_call: -; j_call: TRBJ2-3; v_call: TRBV7-8; cdr3_aa: CASSAVAAPSTDTQYF; cdr3_nt: TGTGCCAGCAGCGCAGTAGCGGCTCCTAGCACAGATACGCAGTATTTT
clone_size: few; d_call: TRBD1; j_call: TRBJ1-2; v_call: TRBV12-3/TRBV12-4; cdr3_aa: CASSLGDRGSGYTF; cdr3_nt: TGTGCCAGCAGTTTAGGGGACAGGGGAAGTGGCTACACCTTC